The text below deals with one T cell receptor (beta chain). Its target is unknown. The V gene end was trimmed by 4 bases and the J gene end by 10 bases; junction bases not matched to a gene: 9. The CDR3 sequence is 13 residues long. Germline V CDR1 and CDR2: SGDLS, YYNGEE. This specimen comes from a study of B cell selection in AIRE deficiency. Broader study findings: AIRE-deficient Tconv and Treg repertoires matched healthy donors in TCRBV, CDR3 length, diversity. Healthy donors alone shared 31.6% of about 3,600 Treg sequences; patients alone approximately 9.4%. Around 33% of healthy-shared Treg sequences were found among patient Tconv cells.

Some clones are missing from TCRdb's copy, which holds only in-frame ones; the method was immunoSEQ multiplex PCR. The data show some 21,000 clones, 94% seen once. Sorted regulatory T cells were CD4-positive, CD25-high and CD127-low or negative. J is TRBJ1-2 and V is TRBV9; 8 nucleotides line up with TRBD1. Source material: Tregs sorted from PBMCs. The clonotype was recovered from a human donor with AIRE deficiency. CDR3 residues: CASSPPGQVVYTF. CDR3 DNA: TGTGCCAGCAGCCCCCCGGGACAGGTTGTCTACACCTTC.